This entry is about one T cell receptor beta chain. What it recognizes is unknown. Other nucleotide sequences from this sample produce the same CDR3. This specimen comes from a study of shared clonotypes between healthy human individuals. General study points: Relative to memory subsets, naive subsets generally showed larger estimated richness. When naive CD4 clonotypes were compared across a few donors, roughly 4.9% were shared. Sequencing depth was predicted to influence how clonotypes are shared among donors.

For sorted subsets, about 190 ng DNA per replicate equaled 30,000 or so T cell genomes. Assay used: immunoSEQ multiplex PCR; TCRdb lists only in-frame clones, some missing. The sample yields roughly 1,600,000 clones, 98% to 99% seen once. V gave up 0 bases and J gave up 3 bases; unmatched junction bases: 2. CDR1 is SGHRS, CDR2 YFSETQ, per germline. The length of the CDR3 is 15 residues. The TCR was taken from a man in his thirties or forties in good health. The rearrangement joins TRBV5-1 to TRBJ1-4, with 7 bases aligning to TRBD1. Input material: naive CD4+ T cells sorted from blood. Subset indicated: CD45RA+ positively selected. CDR3 nucleotide sequence: TGCGCCAGCAGCTTGGGACAGGGCTCTAATGAAAAACTGTTTTTT. Amino acids: CASSLGQGSNEKLFF.